Given below is one TCR beta chain in context. This clone has a single count. Its antigen is still unknown. The input lacks base qualities; no much larger clone sits a single base away. These data originate in a study of control samples from healthy donors and cancer patients (dated by TCRdb to 2020 to 2021). V is pruned by 5 bases and J by 4 bases, leaving 5 bases of the junction without a gene match. The germline V gene (reference sequence) supplies CDR1 SSHAT and CDR2 FNYEAQ. The CDR3 numbers 15 residues from cysteine through phenylalanine. The read is trimmed to its CDR3 DNA, 45 bases read in frame from base 1. Library preparation employed the immunoSEQ multiplex PCR assay. TCRdb re-hosts the immuneACCESS table, in-frame sequences only. Its copies lack some clones; in the studies checked, an unresolved V gene accounts for under half of them, and the cause for the rest is not known. The sample table contains approximately 160,000 clones; only one count was recorded for 92% of them. The ten most abundant clones make up 0.68% of the sample.

The receptor's source is a woman aged 25 to 45 in good health. The chain links TRBV7-7 with TRBJ1-4, with 9 bases matching TRBD1. Sequencing was done on a sample of blood. In nucleotides, the sequence is TGTGCCAGCAGCCTAGGGACAGGGCTTAATGAAAAACTGTTTTTT. This translates into CASSLGTGLNEKLFF.